This T cell receptor (beta chain) was identified in a study of blood T cell repertoires in COVID-19. Trimming pared 3 bases from V and 2 bases from J, leaving 15 bases between. The CDR3 length is 15 residues. The germline CDR1 and CDR2 sequences are SGHDT and YYEEEE. Repertoires were generated with immunoSEQ multiplex PCR, while TCRdb's copy carries only in-frame clones and drops some. The repertoire has approximately 670,000 clones, approximately 90% of them found once; the top ten carry over 0.2%. V and J are TRBV5-6 and TRBJ2-7; D perhaps matches TRBD2 (5 bases). Sequencing was done on a sample of peripheral blood. The TCR sequence derives from a woman aged 18-35 years with acute or convalescent COVID-19. The CDR3: CASSSGLLPTYEQYF. The CDR3 DNA follows: TGTGCCAGCAGCTCTGGACTTCTACCTACCTACGAGCAGTACTTC.